Below are 11 T cell receptor beta chains sequenced from a single sample in a study of blood T cell repertoires in COVID-19. The data were produced by immunoSEQ multiplex PCR, yet TCRdb's version contains in-frame clones alone and is incomplete. The sample yields tens of thousands of clones, 70% to 80% seen once. Material for sequencing was peripheral blood. These receptors were taken from a man between 65 and 85 years old with COVID-19, enrolled during active disease.

V is TRBV11-1 and J is TRBJ2-1; D may be TRBD1 (5 bases). This CDR3 is 13 amino acids long. Trimming left V 5 bases short and J 4 bases short, with 9 bases between. CDR1 and CDR2 (germline): SGHAT, FQDESV (reference sequence). The CDR3 protein is CASSRDRYNEQFF. CDR3 sequence (DNA): TGTGCCAGCAGCCGAGACAGATACAATGAGCAGTTCTTC.

The chain combines TRBV5-6 with TRBJ1-1; D is uncertain. V lost 0 bases to trimming and J lost 1 base, with 7 bases between them. CDR1 is SGHDT and CDR2 is YYEEEE in the germline V gene. The CDR3 length is 14 residues. Here the CDR3 reads CASSLAAGNTEAFF. The CDR3 coding sequence is TGTGCCAGCAGCTTGGCCGCAGGGAACACTGAAGCTTTCTTT.

This clone came up a few times. The J gene is TRBJ2-7, the V gene TRBV7-2; 11 bases match TRBD1. V was pared by 6 bases and J by 4 bases, with 11 bases of the junction left unmatched. This CDR3 spans 16 amino acids. Germline V CDR1 and CDR2: SGHTA, FQGNSA. CDR3 region: CASSPILGTGGYEQYF. CDR3 DNA: TGTGCCAGCAGTCCTATACTCGGGACAGGGGGATACGAGCAGTACTTC.

The J gene is TRBJ1-5, the V gene TRBV6-1, with 8 bases aligning to TRBD1. Germline V gene lookup returns CDR1 MNHNS and CDR2 SASEGT. The CDR3 loop spans 18 amino acids. The V and J ends lost 3 bases and 2 bases, in that order; junction bases with no gene match: 12. This CDR3 is CASSDKTQGAAGNQPQHF. The CDR3, as DNA: TGTGCCAGCAGTGACAAAACCCAGGGGGCGGCTGGCAATCAGCCCCAGCATTTT.

The table lists this clone with a count of one. The V call is TRBV7-3, the J call TRBJ1-1; D may be TRBD1 (6 bases). V lost 2 bases and J 4 bases, leaving 23 bases between the germline ends. Germline V lookup: CDR1 SGHTA, CDR2 FQGTGA. The CDR3 spans 18 residues. The CDR3 DNA reads TGTGCCAGCAGCTTATACCCACCGGGCAGGGGAGTTGGCACTGAAGCTTTCTTT. Translated: CASSLYPPGRGVGTEAFF.

The chain joins TRBV27 to TRBJ2-7, with 11 bases lining up with TRBD2. In germline, CDR1 is MNHEY, CDR2 SMNVEV (reference sequence). This CDR3 region has 15 residues. The V segment lost 5 bases and the J segment 0 bases; nucleotides outside the gene matches: 3. The CDR3 DNA reads TGTGCCAGCAGTGAACTAGCGGGAGTCTCCTACGAGCAGTACTTC. Its translation is CASSELAGVSYEQYF.

The CDR3 nucleotides read TGTGCCAGCAGCTTAGTGGGACAGGGGATCCCCGGGTACGAGCAGTACTTC. Translation gives CASSLVGQGIPGYEQYF. This chain links TRBV11-2 with TRBJ2-7, with 10 bases matching TRBD1. V gave up 1 base and J gave up 4 bases; unmatched junction bases: 10. The CDR3 loop spans 17 amino acids. Germline CDR1 and CDR2: SGHAT and FQNNGV.

This sequence joins TRBV27 and TRBJ1-3; D gene uncertain. Between the trimmed V and J ends, which lost 5 bases and 0 bases, there was a span of 11 bases. The CDR3 has 15 amino acids. Germline V gene lookup returns CDR1 MNHEY and CDR2 SMNVEV (reference sequence). As DNA, the CDR3 is TGTGCCAGCAGTCCCGGTCGAATCTCTGGAAACACCATATATTTT. This codes for CASSPGRISGNTIYF.

The chain is built from TRBV6-5 and TRBJ1-1, with TRBD1 as a possible D gene (6 bases). Between the trimmed V and J ends, which lost 5 bases and 11 bases, there was a span of 15 bases. This CDR3 region has 12 residues. Germline CDR1 MNHEY, CDR2 SVGAGI. CDR3 bases: TGTGCCAGCAGTCGCGACGGGACAAACGCTTTCTTT. This sequence encodes CASSRDGTNAFF.

The chain has TRBV28 and TRBJ2-7; the match to TRBD2 covers 8 bases. Germline loops: CDR1 MDHEN, CDR2 SYDVKM. Trimming took 4 bases from V and 3 from J; bases not matched to a gene: 5. The CDR3 runs 14 residues. CDR3 sequence reads: CASSSTAGVYEQYF. CDR3 coding DNA: TGTGCCAGCAGTTCCACAGCGGGAGTCTACGAGCAGTACTTC.

J is TRBJ1-3 and V is TRBV5-1; D unclear. Trimming took 4 bases from V and 4 from J, leaving 15 bases between them. Germline V gives CDR1 SGHRS, CDR2 YFSETQ. The CDR3 runs to 15 residues. The CDR3 bases are TGCGCCAGCAGCCTGGAGGGAGGGTCCGGAAACACCATATATTTT. Its translation: CASSLEGGSGNTIYF.